The source of this T cell receptor beta chain is a study of blood T cell repertoires in COVID-19 (dated by TCRdb to about 2020). Broadly, across the study: Samples covering the acute and convalescent phases of COVID-19 were provided by collaborators in the United States, Italy and Spain. The prospective study material was composed of cDNA or gDNA derived from T cells, B-cell-depleted T cells, or PBMCs. Subjects who had been exposed to COVID-19, were actively infected with it, or had recovered from it provided the deeply sampled blood TCRbeta repertoires that made up the dataset. A freely available public database, intended as a resource for researchers studying the immune response to SARS-CoV-2, is where the repertoires were released. Samples came from the ongoing ImmuneRACE study (first 160 participants) plus 1,254 subjects from 6 global collaborators. Sample metadata almost always included a de-identified subject ID, COVID-19 status, age in years and sex. Where available, HLA class I and class II types were taken from metadata supplied by the sample provider and were not determined by assay-based typing. Broad study findings and their caveats: Clinical and demographic metadata were provided uncurated, with the amount varying by source and participant.

The immunoSEQ Assay, a bias-controlled multiplex PCR, was used to amplify TCRbeta CDR3 regions from genomic DNA. As for how the authors treated the data: The number of nucleated cells in each sample was estimated by amplification of reference gene primers within the assay. To quantify the absolute abundance of each unique TCRbeta CDR3 rearrangement, sequence reads were collapsed and filtered. For each sample, productive Simpson clonality was calculated by taking the square root of Simpson's diversity index across productive rearrangements. In its TCRdb copy, this immuneACCESS table keeps in-frame sequences only and misses some clones. Where compared with another copy, unresolved V genes explain less than half of these, and the others have no known cause. That table gives V, J and clone size, and the DNA gave D and trimming. Counted in this sample were tens of thousands of clones; 89% of them appeared once. The ten top clones hold about 22% of the sample.

To note about this clone: No antigen is known for it. Base qualities are missing; no much larger clone stands one base away.

The collaborating institutions used their own protocols to collect whole blood in K2EDTA tubes. For TCRbeta analysis, collaborators shipped samples as frozen whole blood, isolated PBMCs, or DNA extracted from either of those sample types. This receptor was taken from a middle-aged man with active COVID-19. Material: peripheral blood.

The bases are TGTGCCAGCAGCCTGGGAGCAGACAATGAGCAGTTCTTC. Its protein is CASSLGADNEQFF. The V and J segments used are TRBV4-2 and TRBJ2-1; TRBD2 is a possible D gene, resting on 5 matching bases. The CDR3 runs 13 residues from the cysteine to the phenylalanine. Kept here is only the CDR3 DNA, which spans 39 bases and is read in frame from base 1. Cut back by 4 bases and 5 bases, the V and J ends lie 9 bases apart. Via the germline V gene, CDR1 is LGHNA and CDR2 YNFKEQ.